The 21 T cell receptor beta chains reported below all come from one sample, sequenced in a study of graft-versus-host responses after intestinal transplantation. Clones were sequenced by immunoSEQ multiplex PCR, and TCRdb holds only the in-frame ones, with some missing. Here the sample spans fewer than 85,000 clones, 89% being singletons. For these receptors, no antigen is known. Here the sequenced sample was unstimulated CD8+ T cells sorted from spleen or lymph node cells, taken before intestinal transplant. The receptors were gathered from a human donor who received an intestinal transplant.

This chain connects TRBV6-5 to TRBJ2-5; 9 bases agree with TRBD2. CDR3 length: 15 amino acids. J gave up 2 bases and V 5 bases, and 6 bases lay outside the gene matches. Germline lookup yields CDR1 MNHEY and CDR2 SVGAGI. For the CDR3, the DNA is TGTGCCAGCAGTCCGACTAGCGGAGCACAAGAGACCCAGTACTTC. It is translated as CASSPTSGAQETQYF.

The chain employs TRBV5-4 and TRBJ2-3; 8 nucleotides agree with TRBD2. The germline gives CDR1 SGHNT, CDR2 YYREEE (reference sequence). V dropped 3 bases and J dropped 0; count of bases not matched to a gene: 9. The CDR3 runs to 17 residues. This CDR3 is CASSSPSSGYSTDTQYF. CDR3 DNA: TGTGCCAGCAGCTCACCATCTAGCGGGTACAGCACAGATACGCAGTATTTT.

This sequence joins TRBV7-6 and TRBJ2-1, with D possibly being TRBD2 (5 bases). V lost 2 bases and J 8 bases, leaving 13 bases between the germline ends. CDR1 and CDR2 from the germline V gene are SGHVS and FNYEAQ. The CDR3 runs 14 residues. The chain's CDR3 is CASSLTVKRDEQFF. CDR3 sequence (DNA): TGTGCCAGCAGCTTAACCGTTAAGAGGGATGAGCAGTTCTTC.

The chain uses TRBV11-2 and TRBJ2-1; 10 nucleotides match TRBD2. Losses at the gene ends were 4 bases for V and 4 bases for J; bases not matched to a gene: 1. There are 14 residues in the CDR3. Germline V gene lookup returns CDR1 SGHAT and CDR2 FQNNGV. The CDR3 spells CASSSSGSYNEQFF. The DNA of the CDR3 is TGTGCCAGCAGCTCTAGCGGGAGTTACAATGAGCAGTTCTTC.

This clone was seen a single time. This chain links TRBV29-1 with TRBJ2-7; 7 nucleotides match TRBD1. Germline assignment: CDR1 SQVTM and CDR2 ANQGSEA. CDR3 length: 13 amino acids. V dropped 4 bases and J dropped 1; count of bases not matched to a gene: 4. The DNA of the CDR3 is TGCAGCGTTGGGACAGGCGAGTCCTACGAGCAGTACTTC. The encoded protein is CSVGTGESYEQYF.

The rearrangement uses TRBV13 and TRBJ1-2; D is perhaps TRBD1 (5 bases). This CDR3 has 15 residues. CDR1 and CDR2 (germline): PRHDT, FYEKMQ (reference sequence). The V end was cut by 6 bases, the J end by 4 bases, with 18 bases between. CDR3 coding DNA: TGTGCCAGCAGTTTGACAGTGGCTGGTTTCTATGGCTACACCTTC. Translating it yields CASSLTVAGFYGYTF.

This rearrangement joins TRBV29-1 to TRBJ1-2; weak D call: TRBD1 (6 bases). CDR1 is SQVTM, CDR2 ANQGSEA, per germline. V was clipped by 4 bases and J by 2 bases, with 11 bases between them. This CDR3 spans 13 amino acids. The CDR3 is CSVVPQGNYGYTF. The CDR3 nucleotides read TGCAGCGTTGTCCCCCAGGGGAACTATGGCTACACCTTC.

The chain employs TRBV7-8 and TRBJ2-7; possible D gene TRBD2, 6 bases. Trimming pared 5 bases from V and 2 bases from J, leaving 10 bases between. The CDR3 is 13 residues long. Germline V gene lookup returns CDR1 SGHVS and CDR2 FQNEAQ. CDR3 DNA: TGTGCCAGCAGCCCACCGGGGGCCTACGAGCAGTACTTC. Its translation: CASSPPGAYEQYF.

The V and J genes are TRBV27 and TRBJ2-7, with a tentative D call TRBD2 (6 bases). CDR3 size: 15 residues. Germline loops: CDR1 MNHEY, CDR2 SMNVEV (reference sequence). Trimming stripped 4 bases from V and 3 bases from J, with 16 bases between. The CDR3 region has the DNA TGTGCCAGCAGTTCTTTAGCGGAATCACTCTACGAGCAGTACTTC. This gives the protein CASSSLAESLYEQYF.

The J gene is TRBJ1-1, the V gene TRBV10-2; TRBD1 is a possible D gene (5 bases). The CDR3 spans 15 residues. V was shortened by 8 bases and J by 4 bases, with 20 bases between the two germline ends. The germline gives CDR1 WSHSY, CDR2 SAAADI. The DNA of the CDR3 is TGCGCCAGCTGTCCGGGACGGGGGGGAAGCACTGAAGCTTTCTTT. This gives the protein CASCPGRGGSTEAFF.

This clone appeared a few times. The chain carries TRBV6-1 and TRBJ1-5; D gene ambiguous. This CDR3 spans 14 amino acids. Germline V lookup: CDR1 MNHNS, CDR2 SASEGT. V lost 7 bases to trimming and J lost 11 bases, with 21 bases between them. For the CDR3, the DNA is TGTGCCAGCAACCCTGGGAGGGAGGTGGGGTCCCAGCATTTT. This gives the protein CASNPGREVGSQHF.

This chain connects TRBV5-1 to TRBJ1-1; D gene uncertain. This CDR3 region has 14 residues. Germline-derived CDR1 and CDR2 are SGHRS and YFSETQ. V lost 1 base and J 3 bases, leaving 10 bases between the germline ends. The CDR3 nucleotides read TGCGCCAGCAGCTTGTTACTATTAGACACTGAAGCTTTCTTT. It encodes CASSLLLLDTEAFF.

A few counts support this clone. V is TRBV19 and J is TRBJ1-4, with a weak D call TRBD1 (6 bases). Trimming took off 2 bases at V and 6 bases at J, with 10 bases between the two ends. Germline V gene lookup returns CDR1 LNHDA and CDR2 SQIVND (reference sequence). The length of the CDR3 is 14 residues. CDR3 protein: CASSILGGHEKLFF. CDR3 sequence (DNA): TGTGCCAGTAGTATATTGGGGGGGCATGAAAAACTGTTTTTT.

J is TRBJ2-2 and V is TRBV28; maybe TRBD2 (5 bases). Germline lookup yields CDR1 MDHEN and CDR2 SYDVKM. This CDR3 region has 14 residues. Trimming stripped 3 bases from V and 5 bases from J, with 10 bases between. CDR3 nucleotides: TGTGCCAGCAGTTTTCCCGGGGATACCGGGGAGCTGTTTTTT. The encoded protein is CASSFPGDTGELFF.

This rearrangement joins TRBV4-1 to TRBJ2-1; 9 positions match TRBD2. V shed 0 bases and J 5 bases; nucleotides not matched to a gene: 5. In germline, CDR1 is MGHRA, CDR2 YSYEKL. The CDR3 length is 16 residues. CDR3 sequence (DNA): TGCGCCAGCAGCCAAGATCCCGGACTAGCGCACAATGAGCAGTTCTTC. Translating it yields CASSQDPGLAHNEQFF.

Notes on this clone: At one end, the junction sequence differs from germline, possibly due to a read error. CDR3 in DNA: TGTGCTAGCAGCCTGGGCGGGGTTTGGGGCAATCAGCCCCAGCATTTT. Protein product: CASSLGGVWGNQPQHF. The chain recombines TRBV7-7 with TRBJ1-5; D not certain. Germline V gene sequence: CDR1 SSHAT, CDR2 FNYEAQ (reference sequence). The CDR3 sequence is 16 residues long.

The chain couples TRBV9 to TRBJ1-1; D is undetermined. Trimming left V 0 bases short and J 0 bases short, with 9 bases between. Germline V gives CDR1 SGDLS, CDR2 YYNGEE. The CDR3 has 15 amino acids. CDR3 sequence reads: CASSVDGNLNTEAFF. The CDR3 nucleotides read TGTGCCAGCAGCGTAGACGGGAACTTGAACACTGAAGCTTTCTTT.

This clone was recorded only once. The sample holds other DNA sequences that translate to the same CDR3. The chain couples TRBV28 to TRBJ2-7; D is perhaps TRBD1 (6 bases). V gave up 3 bases and J gave up 0 bases, with 9 bases separating them. The CDR3 covers 14 residues. Germline V gene lookup returns CDR1 MDHEN and CDR2 SYDVKM. The CDR3 nucleotides are TGTGCCAGCAGTTTCAGGGGTAGCTCCTACGAGCAGTACTTC. It encodes CASSFRGSSYEQYF.

The genes are TRBV4-1 and TRBJ1-3; unclear D gene. The CDR3 length is 15 residues. Trimming removed 4 bases at V and 3 bases at J, with 13 bases between. CDR1 is MGHRA, CDR2 YSYEKL, per germline. The CDR3 loop reads CASSRARIGGNTIYF. CDR3 nucleotide sequence: TGCGCCAGCAGCCGGGCCAGGATCGGTGGAAACACCATATATTTT.

This sequence joins TRBV7-9 and TRBJ2-3; the match to TRBD1 covers 9 bases. The V and J ends lost 5 bases and 6 bases, in that order; junction bases with no gene match: 12. This CDR3 has 16 amino acids. Germline-derived CDR1 and CDR2 are SEHNR and FQNEAQ (reference sequence). The CDR3 here is CASSPVPGQGKDTQYF. The DNA for the CDR3 is TGTGCCAGCAGCCCTGTCCCGGGACAGGGTAAGGATACGCAGTATTTT. The variable domain in full, with the rest retrieved from reference TRBV7-9 and TRBJ2-3, is DTGVSQNPRHKITKRGQNVTFRCDPISEHNRLYWYRQTLGQGPEFLTYFQNEAQLEKSRLLSDRFSAERPKGSFSTLEIQRTEQGDSAMYLCASSPVPGQGKDTQYFGPGTRLTVL.

The rearrangement uses TRBV15 and TRBJ2-5; 7 bases are shared with TRBD2. CDR3 length equals 16 residues. Germline V gene data show CDR1 as LNHNV and CDR2 as YYDKDF (reference sequence). Germline trimming cut 0 bases from V and 1 base from J; bases unmatched to any gene: 5. The CDR3 is CATSRDVTGGQETQYF. The CDR3 bases are TGTGCCACCAGCAGAGATGTCACGGGGGGCCAAGAGACCCAGTACTTC.